The sequence of this T cell receptor (beta chain) was determined in a study of Graves' ophthalmopathy and Graves' hyperthyroidism (dated by TCRdb to the late 2010s). At the level of the whole study: Stable hyperthyroidism was defined as no progression to ophthalmopathy within 18 months of follow-up. To tell Graves' ophthalmopathy apart from Graves' hyperthyroidism, and to predict which patients would progress to ophthalmopathy, the study relied on TCR beta repertoire signatures. In total, 135 blood samples were TCR-sequenced: fewer than 50 ophthalmopathy, under 80 hyperthyroidism and roughly 17 hyperthyroidism-to-ophthalmopathy patients. A discovery set of about a hundred patients (43 ophthalmopathy, about 59 stable hyperthyroidism) was enrolled to explore V-J signatures distinguishing ophthalmopathy from hyperthyroidism. An independent validation cohort was composed of approximately 18 hyperthyroidism patients and roughly 16 patients who later progressed from hyperthyroidism to ophthalmopathy. In over 5 hyperthyroidism patients, the T-cell repertoire of thyroid tissue was compared with the T-cell repertoire of blood. Following sample collection, hyperthyroidism patients were given methimazole at a starting dose of 30 mg daily, and ophthalmopathy patients were given high-dose intravenous methylprednisolone.

TCR beta CDR3 regions were amplified from RNA transcripts for repertoire sequencing. The first round of RT-PCR was done with HTBI primers and the Qiagen OneStep RT-PCR kit, and was followed by a second round of multiplex PCR, then size selection and purification. Sequencing of the libraries was carried out on an Illumina HiSeq2000 in paired-end mode with 100 bp reads. The original pipeline was this. SOAPnuke was used to process the reads, removing any read that contained adapters or uncalled bases, had a mean Phred below 15, or lacked an exact match to the constant primer or identifier. COPE v1.2.5 was used to merge high-quality paired reads. Clonotypes were defined as unique nucleotide sequences and were aligned to IMGT TRB V, D and J references using MiTCR v1.1. Analysis was restricted to V-J combinations with a frequency above 0.0001, which covered about 99% of repertoires. A TCR clonal expansion and chaos score per V-J combination was defined as the ratio of F50 clonal expansion to chaos observed in the TCRdist matrix. Welch's t-statistics and random forest were used to narrow the features down to more than 10 V-J combinations, which were then fed into a naive Bayes classifier. The similarity between thyroid and blood repertoires was quantified using the Morisita-Horn index. TCRdb passed the public sequencing reads through fastp at Q25 and MiXCR, retaining productive beta sequences. Each entry is one CDR3 protein sequence, shown with its most common DNA and genes. TCRdb assigned the V and J calls; the authors' analysis was not used. This sample comprises over a million distinct CDR3 sequences, about two fifths of them detected only once. 11% of the sample goes to the ten largest clones.

The research as a whole found: Sample size was not predetermined statistically, and investigators were not blinded to group allocation. Most of the expanded thyroid clonotypes with a frequency above 0.001 were also detected in blood, and it was suggested that the thyroid immune response may be reflected by blood repertoires. In validation, the model predicted ophthalmopathy progression with nearly 71% sensitivity and about 77% specificity; some 13 predicted patients were CT-confirmed with GO in a median of about 6.2 months. In cross-validation, the 13-signature model distinguished ophthalmopathy from stable hyperthyroidism with roughly 90% sensitivity and roughly 81% specificity, and in the test set the corresponding values were approximately 80% and 68%.

Inclusive of the bounding cysteine and phenylalanine, the CDR3 is 15 residues long. The only DNA kept is the CDR3, 45 bases in frame from the first base. The trim is 4 bases for V and 0 bases for J, with a gap of 12 bases between the germline ends. Per the germline V gene, ENHRY is the CDR1 and SYGVKD is the CDR2. Hyperthyroidism patients were newly diagnosed, were aged 18 to 65 years, and had a disease duration under 2 months. Patients with other autoimmune diseases, uncontrolled infections, pregnancy or lactation were excluded from the study. Clinical symptoms, serum thyroxine, TRAb, thyroid ultrasound and orbital computed tomography formed the basis of the diagnosis. Trizol reagent was used to extract the total RNA, and its quality was then checked on an Agilent 2100 Bioanalyzer. With regard to this clonotype: What this receptor recognizes is not known. Base quality data are lacking; no much larger clone is found one base away.

This sequence originates from an adult man with Graves' hyperthyroidism. The rearranged chain carries TRBV10-3 and TRBJ2-5; tentative D gene TRBD2, with 6 bases matching. The sequenced sample was peripheral blood or thyroid tissue (not recorded which). The bases are TGTGCCATCAGTGGCATTAGCGGCGACCAAGAGACCCAGTACTTC. Translated, this is CAISGISGDQETQYF.